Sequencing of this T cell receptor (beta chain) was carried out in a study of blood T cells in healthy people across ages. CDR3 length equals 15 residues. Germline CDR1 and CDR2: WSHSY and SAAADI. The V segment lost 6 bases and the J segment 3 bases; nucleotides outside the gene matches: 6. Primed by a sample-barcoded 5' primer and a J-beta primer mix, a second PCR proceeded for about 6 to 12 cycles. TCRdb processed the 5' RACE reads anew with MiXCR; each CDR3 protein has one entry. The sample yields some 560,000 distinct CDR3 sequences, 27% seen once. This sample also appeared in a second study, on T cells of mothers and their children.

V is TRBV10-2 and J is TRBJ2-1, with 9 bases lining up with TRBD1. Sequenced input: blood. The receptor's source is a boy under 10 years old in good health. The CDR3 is CASRVPGQGYNEQFF. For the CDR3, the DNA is TGCGCCAGCAGGGTCCCGGGACAGGGCTACAATGAGCAGTTCTTC.